The clone carrying this TCR beta chain was counted between two and nine times. Its antigen is currently unknown. The data were obtained in a study of CD8 T cells in ankylosing spondylitis. Study findings and constraints: Characteristic of ankylosing spondylitis blood, it appeared, was a TCR beta motif comprising roughly eight highly homologous variants.

CDR1 is SGHAT and CDR2 is FQDESV in the germline V gene (reference sequence). This CDR3 contains 16 residues. With 2 bases clipped from V and 2 bases from J, the junction kept 6 bases outside the gene matches. TCRdb reprocessed the 5' RACE reads with MiXCR, giving one entry per CDR3 protein. The table includes 220,000 or so distinct CDR3 sequences, about 16% detected once. The chain recombines TRBV11-1 with TRBJ2-3; the match to TRBD2 covers 8 bases. This TCR was sampled from a male donor with ankylosing spondylitis. Sequencing input: blood, either unsorted or a sorted T cell fraction (not recorded which). Written as DNA, the CDR3 is TGTGCCAGCAGCTTATTTGGCGGGGGGAACACAGATACGCAGTATTTT. Encoded protein: CASSLFGGGNTDTQYF. The complete variable domain, with remaining parts taken from reference TRBV11-1 and TRBJ2-3, reads EAEVAQSPRYKITEKSQAVAFWCDPISGHATLYWYRQILGQGPELLVQFQDESVVDDSQLPKDRFSAERLKGVDSTLKIQPAELGDSAMYLCASSLFGGGNTDTQYFGPGTRLTVL.